This T cell receptor beta chain comes out of a study of response to subunit inactivated influenza vaccine. CDR3 length equals 16 residues. Trimming left V 4 bases short and J 1 base short, with 15 bases between. CDR1 is LGHNA and CDR2 is YNFKEQ in the germline V gene. Via MiXCR, TCRdb re-called the RT-PCR reads, giving one row per CDR3 protein. The sample lists 500,000 to 700,000 distinct CDR3 sequences, under 25% occurring once. This same sample was also part of a study on T cells expressing NK-cell markers. Turning to that study: Beta-chain TCR cDNA was generated via 5'RACE template switching with UMIs. Each TCR beta repertoire originated in sorted T cells that were CD3+CD56+NKG2C+, CD3+CD56+NKG2C- or CD3+CD56-NKG2C+. Anti-gamma-delta TCR antibody use in several experiments restricted sorting to alpha-beta TCR T cells. Dominant NKG2C+ clonotypes were found to form roughly 1.0-7.5% of CD8+ T cells in more than five donors.

This material consisted of CD4+ T cells sorted from PBMCs, taken about 13 days after vaccination. The chain has TRBV4-2 and TRBJ2-3; tentatively, D is TRBD1 or TRBD2 (5 bases each). The source is a man aged 50 to 60 who received an inactivated influenza vaccine. The CDR3 here is CASSPHAGRGTDTQYF. As DNA, the CDR3 is TGTGCCAGCAGCCCCCACGCGGGCAGGGGCACAGATACGCAGTATTTT.